This T cell receptor (beta chain) is from a study of shared clonotypes between healthy human individuals. On the study more broadly: Per donor, three plates held CD4 naive cells, three held CD4 memory, two held CD8 naive and one held CD8 memory.

Using immunoSEQ multiplex PCR, the repertoire was profiled, and TCRdb retains in-frame clones only, with some absent. The table has 2 million to 2.5 million clones, just over 90% seen once. As defined, naive CD8 cells were CD45RO-negative and positively selected for CCR7, with terminally differentiated effector memory CD45RA+ cells excluded. Trimming removed 0 bases from V and 2 bases from J; junction bases left unmatched: 3. The germline CDR1 and CDR2 sequences are MNHEY and SVGAGI. The CDR3 extends over 16 amino acids. This clone occurred once. What it binds is unknown. Whole-study results and caveats: The study found about 5% of naive CD4 clonotypes shared across a few donors.

This chain uses TRBV6-5 with TRBJ2-7; 11 bases are shared with TRBD2. Sequencing was performed on naive CD8+ T cells from PBMCs. This TCR was sampled from a man younger than 30 in good health. Some clones in this sample may be carry-over from other donors' samples. In DNA form, the CDR3 reads TGTGCCAGCAGTTACTCTACTAGCGGGAGCCCCTACGAGCAGTACTTC. Translated: CASSYSTSGSPYEQYF.